A single T cell receptor beta chain is shown here with its context. V was clipped by 2 bases and J by 5 bases, with 6 bases between them. The length of the CDR3 is 12 residues. CDR1 PRHDT and CDR2 FYEKMQ come from the germline V gene (reference sequence). Original processing methods: Reference gene primer amplification gave nucleated cell count estimates. Assay used: immunoSEQ multiplex PCR; TCRdb lists only in-frame clones, some missing. V and J calls and clone size follow that table, whereas D and trimming were derived from the DNA. The table has roughly 230,000 clones, roughly 81% seen once. Cohort placement rested on clinical history that participants reported themselves. Individuals in the exposed group had encountered a COVID-19 case within 2 weeks preceding study entry. The record originates from a study of blood T cell repertoires in COVID-19.

The genes are TRBV13 and TRBJ1-1, with D unclear. The sequence was obtained from a woman between 45 and 60 years old who had been exposed to COVID-19. Sequenced sample: PBMCs or T cells enriched from blood (not recorded which). This CDR3 reads CASSLRATEAFF. The CDR3 coding sequence is TGTGCCAGCAGCTTAAGAGCAACTGAAGCTTTCTTT.